This T cell receptor (beta chain) was sequenced in a study of blood T cell repertoires in COVID-19. CDR3 length: 18 residues. The V gene end was trimmed by 1 base and the J gene end by 0 bases; junction bases not matched to a gene: 6. The germline V gene has CDR1 SGHVS and CDR2 FQNEAQ. Symptom resolution, clearance, or two negative PCRs marked the recovered donors of Cohort 3. Sequencing was performed with immunoSEQ multiplex PCR; in TCRdb, only in-frame clones are kept and a portion is missing. The data hold about 320,000 clones, with 87% observed a single time. Sequences were obtained from PBMCs or T cells enriched from blood (not recorded which). This receptor was identified in a woman aged 18-29 years who had recovered from COVID-19. The chain joins TRBV7-8 to TRBJ2-7, with 13 bases lining up with TRBD2. CDR3 amino acids: CASSLGGLAGSRSYEQYF. As DNA, the CDR3 is TGTGCCAGCAGCTTAGGGGGACTAGCGGGATCGCGCTCCTACGAGCAGTACTTC.